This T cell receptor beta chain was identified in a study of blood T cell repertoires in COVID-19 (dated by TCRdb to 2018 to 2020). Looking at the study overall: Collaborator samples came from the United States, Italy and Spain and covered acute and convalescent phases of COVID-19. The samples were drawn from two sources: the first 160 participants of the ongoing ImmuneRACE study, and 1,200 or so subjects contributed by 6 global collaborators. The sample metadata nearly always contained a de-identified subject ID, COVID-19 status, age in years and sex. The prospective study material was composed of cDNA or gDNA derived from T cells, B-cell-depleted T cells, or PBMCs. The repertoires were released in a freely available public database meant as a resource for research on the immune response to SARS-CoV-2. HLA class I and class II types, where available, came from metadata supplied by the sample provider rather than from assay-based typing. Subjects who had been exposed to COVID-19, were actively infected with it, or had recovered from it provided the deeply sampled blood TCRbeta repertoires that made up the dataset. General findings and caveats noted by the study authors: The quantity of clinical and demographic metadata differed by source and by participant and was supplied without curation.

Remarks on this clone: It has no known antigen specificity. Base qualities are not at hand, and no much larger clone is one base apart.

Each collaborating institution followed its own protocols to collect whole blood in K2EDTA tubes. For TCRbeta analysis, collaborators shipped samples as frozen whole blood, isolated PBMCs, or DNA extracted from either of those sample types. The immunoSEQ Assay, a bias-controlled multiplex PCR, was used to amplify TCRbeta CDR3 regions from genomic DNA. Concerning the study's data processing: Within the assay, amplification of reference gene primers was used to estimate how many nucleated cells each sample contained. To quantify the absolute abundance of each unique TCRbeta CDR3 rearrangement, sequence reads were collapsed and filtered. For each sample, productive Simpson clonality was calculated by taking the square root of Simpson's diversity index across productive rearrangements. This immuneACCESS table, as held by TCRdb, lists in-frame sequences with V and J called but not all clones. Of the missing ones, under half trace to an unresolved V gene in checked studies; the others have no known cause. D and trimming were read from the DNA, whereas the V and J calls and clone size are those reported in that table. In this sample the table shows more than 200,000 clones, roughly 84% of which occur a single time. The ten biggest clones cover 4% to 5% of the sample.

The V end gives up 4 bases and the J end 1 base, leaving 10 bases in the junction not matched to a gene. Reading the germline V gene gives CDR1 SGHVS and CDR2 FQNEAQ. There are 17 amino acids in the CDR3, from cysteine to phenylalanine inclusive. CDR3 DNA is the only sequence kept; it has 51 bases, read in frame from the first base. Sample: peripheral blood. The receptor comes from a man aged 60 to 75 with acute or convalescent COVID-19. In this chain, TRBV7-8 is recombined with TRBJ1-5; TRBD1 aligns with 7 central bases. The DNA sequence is TGTGCCAGCAGCTCCCGATTCGACAGGGTGAGCAATCAGCCCCAGCATTTT. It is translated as CASSSRFDRVSNQPQHF.